The TCR beta chain described here comes from a study of cytomegalovirus exposure and HLA in healthy donors. Whole-study findings and limits: Specificity of a few CMV-associated chains for CMV antigens was verified in vitro. Rare TCR sequences dominated, though some public TCRs recurred in many donors. With later analysis, a missense DCLRE1C variant became linked to TCR beta V- and J-gene trimming.

PCR employed 60 Vbeta and 13 Jbeta primers. Some clones are missing from TCRdb's copy, which holds only in-frame ones; the method was immunoSEQ multiplex PCR. The data show around 150,000 clones, almost 80% seen once. Worth noting for this clone: Its specificity is unknown.

Germline V gives CDR1 LNHNV, CDR2 YYDKDF (reference sequence). Trimming at V came to 5 bases and at J to 3 bases, leaving 6 bases not matched to a gene. The CDR3 runs to 15 residues. The rearrangement uses TRBV15 and TRBJ2-7; 11 nucleotides match TRBD1. This clonotype was sampled from a woman aged 50 to 60 in good health and CMV-seronegative. The sequenced sample consisted of PBMCs. Written as DNA, the CDR3 is TGTGCCACCAGCGGGGCCGGGACAGGGGGCTACGAGCAGTACTTC. Protein: CATSGAGTGGYEQYF.